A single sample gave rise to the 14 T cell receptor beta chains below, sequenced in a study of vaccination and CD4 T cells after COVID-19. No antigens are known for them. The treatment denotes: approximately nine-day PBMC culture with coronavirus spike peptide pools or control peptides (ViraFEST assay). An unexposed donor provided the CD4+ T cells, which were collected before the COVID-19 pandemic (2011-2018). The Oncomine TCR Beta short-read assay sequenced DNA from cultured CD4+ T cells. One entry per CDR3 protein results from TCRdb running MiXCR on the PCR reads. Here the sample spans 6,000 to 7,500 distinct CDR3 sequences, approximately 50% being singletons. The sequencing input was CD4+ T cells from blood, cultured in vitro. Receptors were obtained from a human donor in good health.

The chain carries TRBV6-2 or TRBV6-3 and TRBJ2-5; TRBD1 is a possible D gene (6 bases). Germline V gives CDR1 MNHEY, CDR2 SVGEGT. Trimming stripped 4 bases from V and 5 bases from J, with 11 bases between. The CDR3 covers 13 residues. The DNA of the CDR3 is TGTGCCAGCAGTTTTCAGGGGCCGGAGACCCAGTACTTC. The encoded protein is CASSFQGPETQYF.

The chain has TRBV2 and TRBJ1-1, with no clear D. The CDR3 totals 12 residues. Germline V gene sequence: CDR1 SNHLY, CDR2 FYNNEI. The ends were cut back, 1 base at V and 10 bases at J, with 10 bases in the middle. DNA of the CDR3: TGTGCCAGCAGTGAAGACCCGTCGGTAGCTTTCTTT. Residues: CASSEDPSVAFF.

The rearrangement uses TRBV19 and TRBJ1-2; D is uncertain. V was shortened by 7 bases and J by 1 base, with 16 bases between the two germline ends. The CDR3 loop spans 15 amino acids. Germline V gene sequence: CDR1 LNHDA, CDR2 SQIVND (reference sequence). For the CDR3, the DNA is TGTGCCAGTACATTGATTTTAGGAAATAACTATGGCTACACCTTC. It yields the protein CASTLILGNNYGYTF.

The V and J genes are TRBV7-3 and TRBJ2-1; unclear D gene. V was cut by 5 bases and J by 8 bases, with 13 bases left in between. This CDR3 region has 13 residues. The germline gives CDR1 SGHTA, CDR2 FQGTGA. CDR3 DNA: TGTGCCAGCAGCCCGCGCGGTGGACATGAGCAGTTCTTC. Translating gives CASSPRGGHEQFF.

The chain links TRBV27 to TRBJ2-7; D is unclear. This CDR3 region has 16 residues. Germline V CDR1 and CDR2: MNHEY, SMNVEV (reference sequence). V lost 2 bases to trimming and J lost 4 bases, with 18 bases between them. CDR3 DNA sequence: TGTGCCAGCAGTTTAAGAAAGGACGGTGTAGGGTACGAGCAGTACTTC. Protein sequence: CASSLRKDGVGYEQYF.

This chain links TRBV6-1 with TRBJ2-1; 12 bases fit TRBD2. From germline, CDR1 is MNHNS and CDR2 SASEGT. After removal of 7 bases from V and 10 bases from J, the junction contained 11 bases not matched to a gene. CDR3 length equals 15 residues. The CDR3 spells CASTETSGGTGEQFF. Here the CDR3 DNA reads TGTGCCAGCACGGAGACTAGCGGGGGCACGGGGGAGCAGTTCTTC.

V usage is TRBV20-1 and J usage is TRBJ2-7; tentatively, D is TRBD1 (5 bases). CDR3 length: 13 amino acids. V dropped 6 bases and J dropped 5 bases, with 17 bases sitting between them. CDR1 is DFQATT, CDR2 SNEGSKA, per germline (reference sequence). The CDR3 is CSATPDLGDEQYF. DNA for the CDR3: TGCAGTGCCACCCCGGACCTAGGGGACGAGCAGTACTTC.

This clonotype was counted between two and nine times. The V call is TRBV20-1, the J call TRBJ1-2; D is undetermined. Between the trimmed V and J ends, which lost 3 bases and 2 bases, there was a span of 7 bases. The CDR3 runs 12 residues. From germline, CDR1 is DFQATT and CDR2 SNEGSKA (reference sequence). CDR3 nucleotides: TGCAGTGCTAGGAGGGAAAACTATGGCTACACCTTC. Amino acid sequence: CSARRENYGYTF.

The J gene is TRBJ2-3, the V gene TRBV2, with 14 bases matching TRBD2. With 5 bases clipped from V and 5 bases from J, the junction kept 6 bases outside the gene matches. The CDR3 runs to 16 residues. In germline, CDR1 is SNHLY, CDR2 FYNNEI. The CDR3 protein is CASSPRTSGGLDTQYF. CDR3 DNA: TGTGCCAGCAGTCCCCGGACTAGCGGGGGGCTAGATACGCAGTATTTT. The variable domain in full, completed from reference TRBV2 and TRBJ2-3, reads EPEVTQTPSHQVTQMGQEVILRCVPISNHLYFYWYRQILGQKVEFLVSFYNNEISEKSEIFDDQFSVERPDGSNFTLKIRSTKLEDSAMYFCASSPRTSGGLDTQYFGPGTRLTVL.

The CDR3 DNA reads TGCAGTGCTCCTGCCCCGACAACTGAAGCTTTCTTT. Protein product: CSAPAPTTEAFF. The chain carries TRBV20-1 and TRBJ1-1; D is uncertain. Trimming stripped 5 bases from V and 5 bases from J, with 12 bases between. The CDR3 is 12 amino acids. Germline V gene sequence: CDR1 DFQATT, CDR2 SNEGSKA (reference sequence).

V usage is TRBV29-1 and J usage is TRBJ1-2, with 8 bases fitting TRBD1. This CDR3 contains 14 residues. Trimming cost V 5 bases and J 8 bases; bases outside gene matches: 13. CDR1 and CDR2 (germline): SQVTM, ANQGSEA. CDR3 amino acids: CSVSPGQDLWGYTF. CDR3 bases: TGCAGCGTTTCACCGGGACAGGACCTCTGGGGCTACACCTTC.

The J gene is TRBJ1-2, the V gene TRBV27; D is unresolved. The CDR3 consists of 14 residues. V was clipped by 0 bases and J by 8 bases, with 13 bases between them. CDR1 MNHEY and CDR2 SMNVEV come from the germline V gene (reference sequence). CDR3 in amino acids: CASSLSLPVRGYTF. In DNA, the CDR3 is TGTGCCAGCAGTTTATCATTACCCGTGCGGGGCTACACCTTC.

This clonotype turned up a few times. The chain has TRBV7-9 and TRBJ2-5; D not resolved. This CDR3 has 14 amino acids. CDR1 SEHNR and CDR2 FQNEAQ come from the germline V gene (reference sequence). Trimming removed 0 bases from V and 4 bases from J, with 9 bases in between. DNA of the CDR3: TGTGCCAGCAGCTTAGCCCCCCATACAGAGACCCAGTACTTC. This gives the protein CASSLAPHTETQYF.

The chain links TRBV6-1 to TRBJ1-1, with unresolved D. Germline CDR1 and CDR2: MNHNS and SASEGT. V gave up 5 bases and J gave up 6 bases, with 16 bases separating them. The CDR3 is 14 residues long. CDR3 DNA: TGTGCCAGCAGTCCCTCCCGTGGGGTCCCTGAAGCTTTCTTT. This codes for CASSPSRGVPEAFF.